This TCR beta chain originates from a study of blood T cell repertoires in COVID-19. Clones were sequenced by immunoSEQ multiplex PCR, and TCRdb holds only the in-frame ones, with some missing. The table includes 150,000 to 200,000 clones, over 75% detected once. V shed 7 bases and J 0 bases; nucleotides not matched to a gene: 5. The germline gives CDR1 LNHDA, CDR2 SQIVND (reference sequence). CDR3 length: 15 amino acids. Sequencing was carried out using PBMCs or T cells enriched from blood (not recorded which). The receptor comes from a man aged 50-59 years who had recovered from COVID-19. V gene TRBV19 combines with J gene TRBJ1-5; TRBD1 agrees at 8 bases. CDR3 residues: CASTDRANSNQPQHF. CDR3 bases: TGTGCCAGTACGGACAGGGCTAATAGCAATCAGCCCCAGCATTTT. The full variable domain, rest sourced from reference TRBV19 and TRBJ1-5, is DGGITQSPKYLFRKEGQNVTLSCEQNLNHDAMYWYRQDPGQGLRLIYYSQIVNDFQKGDIAEGYSVSREKKESFPLTVTSAQKNPTAFYLCASTDRANSNQPQHFGDGTRLSIL.